Below, 10 T cell receptor beta chains from the same sample are listed, as sequenced in a study of T cell changes during pregnancy in multiple sclerosis. Some clones are missing from TCRdb's copy, which holds only in-frame ones; the method was immunoSEQ multiplex PCR. The sample holds 35,000 to 45,000 clones, about 88% seen once. The starting material was CD4+ T cells from peripheral blood mononuclear cells, obtained in the first trimester of pregnancy. These receptors all come from a female donor with multiple sclerosis, enrolled in a pregnancy study.

The DNA for the CDR3 is TGTGCCTGGAGCACAGGGGGCTCGGTTGGGGCCAACGTCCTGACTTTC. Translation gives CAWSTGGSVGANVLTF. The chain combines TRBV30 with TRBJ2-6; 9 nucleotides match TRBD1. The trim removed 3 bases at V and 3 bases at J, leaving 6 bases unmatched. CDR3 length: 16 residues. From germline, CDR1 is GTSNPN and CDR2 SVGIG (reference sequence).

The chain has TRBV5-6 and TRBJ2-1, with D perhaps TRBD2 (5 bases). Germline loops: CDR1 SGHDT, CDR2 YYEEEE. Between the trimmed V and J ends, which lost 0 bases and 5 bases, there was a span of 15 bases. The CDR3 consists of 16 residues. The CDR3 nucleotides read TGTGCCAGCAGCTTGGCCCGGGGAGTTGGCCACAATGAGCAGTTCTTC. Protein: CASSLARGVGHNEQFF. Filled out from reference TRBV5-6 and TRBJ2-1, the complete variable domain reads DAGVTQSPTHLIKTRGQQVTLRCSPKSGHDTVSWYQQALGQGPQFIFQYYEEEERQRGNFPDRFSGHQFPNYSSELNVNALLLGDSALYLCASSLARGVGHNEQFFGPGTRLTVL.

CDR3 sequence (DNA): TGTGCCTGGAGTTCTTCGGTGGGGGAGCTGTTTTTT. This translates into CAWSSSVGELFF. The chain joins TRBV30 to TRBJ2-2; D not certain. This CDR3 has 12 residues. Germline CDR1 and CDR2: GTSNPN and SVGIG (reference sequence). Trimming stripped 2 bases from V and 8 bases from J, with 9 bases between.

The V gene is TRBV7-2, the J gene TRBJ2-5; a weak D match, TRBD1 (5 bases). Trimming removed 5 bases from V and 4 bases from J, with 26 bases in between. The CDR3 contains 18 residues. Germline V gene data show CDR1 as SGHTA and CDR2 as FQGNSA. The CDR3, as DNA: TGTGCCAGCAGCCTCAATAGGCCAGGGCTGCCCACATCAGAGACCCAGTACTTC. This gives the protein CASSLNRPGLPTSETQYF.

This chain connects TRBV7-8 to TRBJ2-3; the match to TRBD1 covers 9 bases. Germline V gene lookup returns CDR1 SGHVS and CDR2 FQNEAQ. V lost 5 bases and J lost 4; bases outside the gene matches: 22. This CDR3 comprises 20 residues. In nucleotides, the CDR3 is TGTGCCAGCAGCAACTGGTACCCTGGACAGGGGTATATTGGGTCAGATACGCAGTATTTT. Translation: CASSNWYPGQGYIGSDTQYF.

The CDR3 sequence: CAWSVERGTITEAFF. CDR3 in DNA: TGTGCCTGGAGTGTTGAAAGGGGGACGATCACTGAAGCTTTCTTT. V is TRBV30 and J is TRBJ1-1; tentative D call: TRBD1 (6 bases). The germline V gene encodes CDR1 GTSNPN and CDR2 SVGIG (reference sequence). V lost 0 bases to trimming and J lost 4 bases, with 15 bases between them. This CDR3 is built from 15 residues.

The count of this clone is one. CDR3 protein: CASSLGLGYLYEQFF. In DNA form, the CDR3 reads TGCGCCAGCAGCTTGGGACTAGGATATCTTTATGAGCAGTTCTTC. The rearrangement joins TRBV5-1 to TRBJ2-1; maybe TRBD2 (6 bases). Germline V gene data show CDR1 as SGHRS and CDR2 as YFSETQ. V lost 0 bases to trimming and J lost 8 bases, with 15 bases between them. This CDR3 has 15 amino acids.

The gene calls are TRBV2 and TRBJ1-5; a possible D gene is TRBD1 (5 bases). Germline-derived CDR1 and CDR2 are SNHLY and FYNNEI. The CDR3 is 15 residues long. V dropped 4 bases and J dropped 0 bases, with 10 bases sitting between them. In DNA, the CDR3 is TGTGCCAGCAGTGGACAGTTAAGTAGCAATCAGCCCCAGCATTTT. It translates to CASSGQLSSNQPQHF. Filled out from reference TRBV2 and TRBJ1-5, the complete variable domain reads EPEVTQTPSHQVTQMGQEVILRCVPISNHLYFYWYRQILGQKVEFLVSFYNNEISEKSEIFDDQFSVERPDGSNFTLKIRSTKLEDSAMYFCASSGQLSSNQPQHFGDGTRLSIL.

This clone was counted once. The V gene is TRBV30, the J gene TRBJ1-1, with a weak D call TRBD1 (5 bases). The CDR3 is made up of 11 amino acids. In germline, CDR1 is GTSNPN, CDR2 SVGIG (reference sequence). Trimming stripped 5 bases from V and 5 bases from J, with 9 bases between. CDR3 coding DNA: TGTGCCTGGCAGGGAGGTACTGAAGCTTTCTTT. Translation: CAWQGGTEAFF.

The genes are TRBV7-2 and TRBJ2-2, with 10 positions matching TRBD2. Per germline, CDR1 SGHTA and CDR2 FQGNSA. This CDR3 is 16 amino acids long. The trim removed 5 bases at V and 3 bases at J, leaving 6 bases unmatched. CDR3 sequence reads: CASSRRTSGYTGELFF. In nucleotides, the CDR3 is TGTGCCAGCAGCCGTAGGACTAGCGGTTACACCGGGGAGCTGTTTTTT.